A single sample is the source of the 23 T cell receptor beta chains below, sequenced in a study of T-cell memory formation after mild COVID-19. MiXCR, run by TCRdb on the 5' RACE reads, gives a single entry per CDR3 protein. The sample lists hundreds of thousands of distinct CDR3 sequences, under 20% occurring once. The sample was PBMCs or a T cell subset sorted from them (not recorded which). Receptor source: an adult woman who had mild COVID-19 (a few samples of this study predate the infection). Cell type and time point are not known.

The chain is built from TRBV5-1 and TRBJ2-6; 7 nucleotides match TRBD1. Germline CDR1 is SGHRS and CDR2 is YFSETQ. With V trimmed by 7 bases and J by 1 base, 5 bases remained unmatched. This CDR3 is 15 amino acids long. DNA for the CDR3: TGCGCCAGCGGCACACAGGGGTCTGGGGCCAACGTCCTGACTTTC. As protein: CASGTQGSGANVLTF.

In its sample, this clonotype was seen once. This chain uses TRBV12-3 or TRBV12-4 with TRBJ2-1, with 7 nucleotides matching TRBD1. Losses at the gene ends were 2 bases for V and 5 bases for J; bases not matched to a gene: 3. This CDR3 region has 14 residues. CDR3 in DNA: TGTGCCAGCAGTTTACGGGACAGAAACAATGAGCAGTTCTTC. This encodes CASSLRDRNNEQFF.

V is TRBV5-6 and J is TRBJ1-1; 8 nucleotides line up with TRBD1. This CDR3 comprises 15 residues. V lost 2 bases and J lost 4; bases outside the gene matches: 7. Germline CDR1 reads SGHDT; CDR2 reads YYEEEE. For the CDR3, the DNA is TGTGCCAGCAGCTTTATCGACAGGGGCGGCACTGAAGCTTTCTTT. Translation: CASSFIDRGGTEAFF.

The chain has TRBV7-9 and TRBJ1-1; 11 bases agree with TRBD1. J gave up 6 bases and V 5 bases, and 11 bases lay outside the gene matches. The CDR3 has 16 amino acids. The germline V gene has CDR1 SEHNR and CDR2 FQNEAQ (reference sequence). The CDR3, as DNA: TGTGCCAGCAGCCAACGGGACAGGGGGGTCGAACCTGAAGCTTTCTTT. Protein product: CASSQRDRGVEPEAFF.

This clonotype was seen a single time. The chain carries TRBV6-2 or TRBV6-3 and TRBJ2-2; D is possibly TRBD1 (6 bases). Germline values: CDR1 MNHEY, CDR2 SVGEGT. The V end lost 5 bases, the J end lost 1 base, and 14 bases lay between the germline ends. The CDR3 is 16 residues long. CDR3 in amino acids: CASSPRTVKNTGELFF. CDR3 in DNA: TGTGCCAGCAGTCCGCGGACAGTCAAGAACACCGGGGAGCTGTTTTTT.

This clonotype was detected a few times. The chain carries TRBV24-1 and TRBJ1-5; TRBD1 aligns across 7 bases. Germline V gene lookup returns CDR1 KGHDR and CDR2 SFDVKD. This CDR3 comprises 15 residues. The ends lost 2 bases at V and 5 bases at J; junction bases unmatched: 5. The CDR3 loop reads CATSDWDDRDQPQHF. As DNA, the CDR3 is TGTGCCACCAGTGATTGGGATGACAGGGATCAGCCCCAGCATTTT.

In this sample, this clonotype turned up many times. This chain joins TRBV5-8 and TRBJ1-1; D gene unclear. Germline loops: CDR1 SGHTS, CDR2 YDEGEE. V lost 2 bases to trimming and J lost 0 bases, with 2 bases between them. The length of the CDR3 is 12 residues. The chain's CDR3 is CASSFMNTEAFF. CDR3 nucleotides: TGTGCCAGCAGCTTTATGAACACTGAAGCTTTCTTT.

This clonotype has a handful of counts. The gene calls are TRBV6-5 and TRBJ2-3, with D perhaps matching TRBD1 (6 bases). The CDR3 extends over 12 amino acids. V gave up 6 bases and J gave up 9 bases, with 13 bases separating them. Germline V gene lookup returns CDR1 MNHEY and CDR2 SVGAGI. CDR3 DNA sequence: TGTGCCAGCAGCCTAGACAGGAGGACGCAGTATTTT. Protein sequence: CASSLDRRTQYF.

The J gene is TRBJ1-2, the V gene TRBV29-1; a possible D gene is TRBD1 (6 bases). Germline lookup yields CDR1 SQVTM and CDR2 ANQGSEA. The CDR3 is made up of 16 amino acids. Trimming took off 3 bases at V and 4 bases at J, with 21 bases between the two ends. CDR3 DNA: TGCAGCGTTGAGGGATCCCCAAGGGGGGGCTTCTATGGCTACACCTTC. It translates to CSVEGSPRGGFYGYTF.

There are a few counts of this clonotype. V and J are TRBV27 and TRBJ2-1, with TRBD2 matching over 11 bases. This CDR3 spans 13 amino acids. In germline, CDR1 is MNHEY, CDR2 SMNVEV (reference sequence). J gave up 6 bases and V 6 bases, and 1 base lay outside the gene matches. CDR3 loop: CASRLAGGNEQFF. The CDR3 bases are TGTGCCAGCAGGCTAGCGGGAGGCAATGAGCAGTTCTTC.

This rearrangement joins TRBV15 to TRBJ2-5; D uncertain. The CDR3 is 15 residues long. Trimming removed 2 bases at V and 5 bases at J, with 15 bases between. Per the germline V gene, CDR1 is LNHNV and CDR2 is YYDKDF (reference sequence). The CDR3 is CATSRFSAPKETQYF. For the CDR3, the DNA is TGTGCCACCAGCAGATTCTCCGCGCCGAAGGAGACCCAGTACTTC. Using reference TRBV15 and TRBJ2-5 for the parts outside the CDR3, the full variable domain is DAMVIQNPRYQVTQFGKPVTLSCSQTLNHNVMYWYQQKSSQAPKLLFHYYDKDFNNEADTPDNFQSRRPNTSFCFLDIRSPGLGDTAMYLCATSRFSAPKETQYFGPGTRLLVL.

The chain uses TRBV19 and TRBJ2-7; D might be TRBD2 (6 bases). CDR1 is LNHDA, CDR2 SQIVND, per germline (reference sequence). The CDR3 is 15 amino acids. The V end was cut by 3 bases, the J end by 0 bases, with 12 bases between. The CDR3 nucleotides read TGTGCCAGTAGTATCGTCGCGGGACGCTCCTACGAGCAGTACTTC. Translating it yields CASSIVAGRSYEQYF. Together with reference TRBV19 and TRBJ2-7, the CDR3 gives the full variable domain: DGGITQSPKYLFRKEGQNVTLSCEQNLNHDAMYWYRQDPGQGLRLIYYSQIVNDFQKGDIAEGYSVSREKKESFPLTVTSAQKNPTAFYLCASSIVAGRSYEQYFGPGTRLTVT.

The DNA of the CDR3 is TGTGCCAGCAGTTTCACGGGTCCCCAAGAGACCCAGTACTTC. Its protein is CASSFTGPQETQYF. The chain couples TRBV12-3 or TRBV12-4 to TRBJ2-5; no clear D gene. The CDR3 sequence is 14 residues long. V dropped 3 bases and J dropped 1 base, with 9 bases sitting between them.

The chain uses TRBV9 and TRBJ2-5; TRBD1 might be the D (6 bases). Germline loops: CDR1 SGDLS, CDR2 YYNGEE. The V and J ends lost 3 bases and 5 bases respectively, with 11 bases between them. The CDR3 totals 13 residues. CDR3 amino acids: CASSGTGRETQYF. In DNA form, the CDR3 reads TGTGCCAGCAGCGGTACAGGGCGGGAGACCCAGTACTTC.

The gene calls are TRBV5-1 and TRBJ2-1; 9 bases fit TRBD2. V trimming: 4 bases; J trimming: 8 bases; junction bases outside the gene matches: 10. Germline V CDR1 and CDR2: SGHRS, YFSETQ. This CDR3 is built from 15 residues. As DNA, the CDR3 is TGCGCCAGCAGCCTCGTAGCGGGAGCGATCGATGAGCAGTTCTTC. Amino acids: CASSLVAGAIDEQFF.

This clonotype was observed a handful of times. The J gene is TRBJ2-5, the V gene TRBV6-6; perhaps TRBD1 as D (6 bases). CDR1 and CDR2 (germline): MNHNY, SVGAGI (reference sequence). Trimming left V 5 bases short and J 5 bases short, with 9 bases between. The CDR3 loop spans 12 amino acids. The CDR3 sequence: CASSTGFETQYF. The CDR3 bases are TGTGCCAGCAGTACAGGGTTCGAGACCCAGTACTTC.

The CDR3: CASSVGQGVTDTQYF. CDR3 nucleotides: TGTGCCAGCAGCGTAGGACAGGGCGTCACAGATACGCAGTATTTT. This sequence joins TRBV9 and TRBJ2-3; TRBD1 aligns across 7 bases. The trim removed 0 bases at V and 2 bases at J, leaving 3 bases unmatched. Per germline, CDR1 SGDLS and CDR2 YYNGEE. The CDR3 is 15 residues long.

This chain's CDR3 is CASDLGQANTGELFF. CDR3 DNA sequence: TGCGCCAGCGATCTGGGACAGGCGAACACCGGGGAGCTGTTTTTT. V gene TRBV5-1 combines with J gene TRBJ2-2, with 8 bases lining up with TRBD1. The CDR3 loop spans 15 amino acids. Germline V gene sequence: CDR1 SGHRS, CDR2 YFSETQ. Trimming took 7 bases from V and 0 from J; bases not matched to a gene: 5. The full variable domain, in which reference TRBV5-1 and TRBJ2-2 provide the parts outside the CDR3, is KAGVTQTPRYLIKTRGQQVTLSCSPISGHRSVSWYQQTPGQGLQFLFEYFSETQRNKGNFPGRFSGRQFSNSRSEMNVSTLELGDSALYLCASDLGQANTGELFFGEGSRLTVL.

The V call is TRBV6-6, the J call TRBJ2-2; no firm D call. The CDR3 length is 12 residues. Between the trimmed V and J ends, which lost 0 bases and 13 bases, there was a span of 9 bases. Germline CDR1 MNHNY, CDR2 SVGAGI (reference sequence). CDR3 region: CASSYSQVSLFF. The CDR3 DNA reads as TGTGCCAGCAGTTACTCTCAAGTCTCGCTGTTTTTT.

This chain uses TRBV29-1 with TRBJ2-7, with 14 positions matching TRBD2. V was pared by 6 bases and J by 0 bases, with 7 bases of the junction left unmatched. CDR1 and CDR2 (germline): SQVTM, ANQGSEA. The CDR3 consists of 16 residues. CDR3 sequence: CSVGGLAGVNSYEQYF. The CDR3 region has the DNA TGCAGCGTGGGGGGACTAGCGGGAGTAAACTCCTACGAGCAGTACTTC.

The chain is built from TRBV5-1 and TRBJ2-1; TRBD2 matches 16 bases. The germline gives CDR1 SGHRS, CDR2 YFSETQ. With 0 bases clipped from V and 10 bases from J, the junction kept 4 bases outside the gene matches. This CDR3 has 16 residues. The CDR3 loop reads CASSLAGTSGGEEQFF. The CDR3 DNA follows: TGCGCCAGCAGCTTGGCCGGGACTAGCGGGGGGGAGGAGCAGTTCTTC.

The rearrangement links TRBV5-8 to TRBJ2-2; 14 nucleotides align to TRBD2. Trimming took 4 bases from V and 5 from J; bases not matched to a gene: 7. The CDR3 is made up of 17 amino acids. Per the germline V gene, CDR1 is SGHTS and CDR2 is YDEGEE. CDR3 region: CASSPGTSGRGTGELFF. CDR3 in DNA: TGTGCCAGCAGCCCCGGGACTAGCGGGAGAGGGACCGGGGAGCTGTTTTTT. Using reference TRBV5-8 and TRBJ2-2 for the parts outside the CDR3, the full variable domain is EAGVTQSPTHLIKTRGQQATLRCSPISGHTSVYWYQQALGLGLQFLLWYDEGEERNRGNFPPRFSGRQFPNYSSELNVNALELEDSALYLCASSPGTSGRGTGELFFGEGSRLTVL.

The rearrangement links TRBV12-3 or TRBV12-4 to TRBJ2-7; 9 bases align to TRBD2. The CDR3 covers 18 residues. After removal of 2 bases from V and 3 bases from J, the junction contained 14 bases not matched to a gene. CDR3 DNA: TGTGCCAGCAGTTTATCAAGCCCGAGTAGCGGGGGCAACTACGAGCAGTACTTC. Protein product: CASSLSSPSSGGNYEQYF.